These 30 T cell receptor beta chains came from one sample sequenced in a study of T cell repertoires in cytomegalovirus infection (dated by TCRdb to 2018 to 2020). The instrument was an Illumina HiSeq 1500. Using fastp at Q25 and MiXCR, TCRdb reprocessed the public reads and kept productive beta chains. Identical CDR3 protein sequences are pooled into one entry, listed with their most common genes and DNA. The sample records 90,000 to 110,000 distinct CDR3 sequences, 29% of which are singletons. The ten largest clonotypes hold about 81% of the sample. What this sample's treatment or condition label stands for: in vitro stimulation with specific CMV peptide epitopes to enrich CMV-specific T cells. Their specific antigens are unknown. The specimen comprised CD8+ T cells from cultured PBMCs, sampled from culture after CMV antigen stimulation. The receptors were gathered from a human donor in good health (CMV status not recorded). Some clones in this sample may be carry-over from other donors' samples.

In its sample, this clonotype was seen many times. The CDR3 nucleotides read TGTGCCAGTAGTATAGGGCGTGATACGCAGTATTTT. Translation gives CASSIGRDTQYF. This rearrangement joins TRBV19 to TRBJ2-3; D ambiguous. V lost 1 base to trimming and J lost 6 bases, with 5 bases between them. This CDR3 is built from 12 residues. From germline, CDR1 is LNHDA and CDR2 SQIVND (reference sequence).

This clonotype was counted at least ten times. V is TRBV7-2 and J is TRBJ1-1; no clear D gene. V gave up 1 base and J gave up 1 base, with 4 bases separating them. Germline CDR1 is SGHTA and CDR2 is FQGNSA. The CDR3 is made up of 13 amino acids. The CDR3 protein is CASSLGWNTEAFF. The DNA for the CDR3 is TGTGCCAGCAGCTTAGGATGGAACACTGAAGCTTTCTTT. The variable domain in full, completed from reference TRBV7-2 and TRBJ1-1, reads GAGVSQSPSNKVTEKGKDVELRCDPISGHTALYWYRQSLGQGLEFLIYFQGNSAPDKSGLPSDRFSAERTGGSVSTLTIQRTQQEDSAVYLCASSLGWNTEAFFGQGTRLTVV.

V gene TRBV19 combines with J gene TRBJ1-5; maybe TRBD1 (6 bases). The CDR3 totals 15 residues. CDR1 LNHDA and CDR2 SQIVND come from the germline V gene (reference sequence). V gave up 6 bases and J gave up 2 bases, with 14 bases separating them. The CDR3 sequence: CASSPNRVGNQPQHF. In DNA form, the CDR3 reads TGTGCCAGTAGCCCCAACAGGGTAGGCAATCAGCCCCAGCATTTT.

This clonotype was seen more than once but under ten times. The chain is built from TRBV10-3 and TRBJ1-1; D ambiguous. CDR3 length: 15 amino acids. V lost 4 bases to trimming and J lost 2 bases, with 14 bases between them. In germline, CDR1 is ENHRY, CDR2 SYGVKD. The CDR3 protein is CAISGFGVSNTEAFF. The CDR3 bases are TGTGCCATCAGTGGATTCGGTGTAAGCAACACTGAAGCTTTCTTT.

V is TRBV28 and J is TRBJ1-2; a weak D match, TRBD1 (5 bases). The CDR3 loop spans 13 amino acids. Germline CDR1 and CDR2: MDHEN and SYDVKM. With 3 bases removed from V and 3 bases from J, the gap between germline ends came to 8 bases. The CDR3 DNA is TGTGCCAGCAGTTTTTTACAGGACTATGGCTACACCTTC. This gives the protein CASSFLQDYGYTF.

The rearrangement joins TRBV4-1 to TRBJ1-1; no definite D call. Germline lookup yields CDR1 MGHRA and CDR2 YSYEKL. Trimming shortened V by 1 base and J by 0 bases, and 12 bases separated the two germline ends. CDR3 length: 16 residues. The CDR3 nucleotides are TGCGCCAGCAGCCAAGGGGAGGACGGAATGAACACTGAAGCTTTCTTT. This gives the protein CASSQGEDGMNTEAFF.

The chain is built from TRBV28 and TRBJ2-7; a possible D gene is TRBD2 (6 bases). Germline lookup yields CDR1 MDHEN and CDR2 SYDVKM. This CDR3 is 15 amino acids long. V lost 4 bases and J 6 bases, leaving 19 bases between the germline ends. The CDR3 DNA reads TGTGCCAGCAGTTCCTTCACTAGCCCAAGCACCGAGCAGTACTTC. Amino acid sequence: CASSSFTSPSTEQYF.

J is TRBJ2-7 and V is TRBV7-9; tentative D call: TRBD1 (5 bases). V gave up 10 bases and J gave up 2 bases, with 9 bases separating them. The CDR3 length is 11 residues. CDR1 is SEHNR and CDR2 is FQNEAQ in the germline V gene (reference sequence). The CDR3 nucleotides read TGTGCCACCTCAGGGCCCTACGAGCAGTACTTC. Protein product: CATSGPYEQYF.

This chain links TRBV7-6 with TRBJ2-7, with D perhaps given as TRBD1 or TRBD2 (5 bases each). Trimming took 6 bases from V and 3 from J, leaving 15 bases between them. This CDR3 has 14 amino acids. Germline V lookup: CDR1 SGHVS, CDR2 FNYEAQ. CDR3 nucleotides: TGTGCCAGCAGGGGGGACCGGCCAGACTACGAGCAGTACTTC. Its protein is CASRGDRPDYEQYF.

This chain connects TRBV11-1 to TRBJ2-1; maybe TRBD2 (7 bases). This CDR3 spans 14 amino acids. Germline V gene sequence: CDR1 SGHAT, CDR2 FQDESV (reference sequence). The germline V and J ends were trimmed by 4 bases and 8 bases, with 15 bases remaining between them. The CDR3 loop is CASSSGGTVDEQFF. The CDR3 DNA follows: TGTGCCAGCAGCTCGGGGGGCACTGTGGATGAGCAGTTCTTC.

This clonotype has at least ten counts. V gene TRBV7-9 combines with J gene TRBJ1-2; D not certain. V was clipped by 5 bases and J by 4 bases, with 14 bases between them. This CDR3 is built from 14 residues. The germline gives CDR1 SEHNR, CDR2 FQNEAQ (reference sequence). The CDR3 protein is CASSLSVVGYGYTF. In nucleotides, the CDR3 is TGTGCCAGCAGCCTTAGCGTCGTGGGCTATGGCTACACCTTC.

This clonotype was seen ten or more times. This sequence joins TRBV27 and TRBJ2-5; TRBD1 is a possible D gene (6 bases). Trimming cost V 2 bases and J 5 bases, with 12 bases left between them. CDR1 and CDR2 from the germline V gene are MNHEY and SMNVEV (reference sequence). The CDR3 is made up of 14 amino acids. The CDR3 DNA is TGTGCCAGCAGTTTACAGGGGTGGGATGAGACCCAGTACTTC. This gives the protein CASSLQGWDETQYF.

In its sample, this clonotype was seen many times. V usage is TRBV7-2 and J usage is TRBJ2-7, with 7 bases that match TRBD1. The CDR3 totals 12 residues. Germline values: CDR1 SGHTA, CDR2 FQGNSA. Unmatched junction bases numbered 0, after V lost 6 bases and J lost 1 base. The CDR3 region is CASRDRSYEQYF. DNA of the CDR3: TGTGCCAGCAGGGACAGGTCCTACGAGCAGTACTTC.

Only a few counts were recorded for this clonotype. This sequence joins TRBV27 and TRBJ2-7; D may be TRBD2 (5 bases). Per the germline V gene, CDR1 is MNHEY and CDR2 is SMNVEV (reference sequence). Between the trimmed V and J ends, which lost 2 bases and 5 bases, there was a span of 13 bases. This CDR3 has 14 amino acids. As DNA, the CDR3 is TGTGCCAGCAGTTTAGGTCTAGCTGTCAACGAGCAGTACTTC. Translated: CASSLGLAVNEQYF.

CDR3 in DNA: TGTGCCAGCAGTCAAAGGGTAGGAGGGGGAGGCGAAAAACTGTTTTTT. Translation: CASSQRVGGGGEKLFF. The chain joins TRBV11-2 to TRBJ1-4; D may be TRBD1 (6 bases). The CDR3 loop spans 16 amino acids. Between the trimmed V and J ends, which lost 6 bases and 8 bases, there was a span of 22 bases. CDR1 SGHAT and CDR2 FQNNGV come from the germline V gene.

The chain employs TRBV6-5 and TRBJ2-1; tentatively, D is TRBD2 (5 bases). V lost 0 bases and J 0 bases, leaving 9 bases between the germline ends. CDR1 and CDR2 from the germline V gene are MNHEY and SVGAGI. This CDR3 region has 16 residues. CDR3 DNA sequence: TGTGCCAGCAGTTACTCGACGGGGAGCTCCTACAATGAGCAGTTCTTC. Protein sequence: CASSYSTGSSYNEQFF.

This clonotype was detected ten times or more. The chain is built from TRBV7-8 and TRBJ2-1; D unclear. Trimming stripped 0 bases from V and 9 bases from J, with 18 bases between. The CDR3 has 16 residues. In germline, CDR1 is SGHVS, CDR2 FQNEAQ. In DNA, the CDR3 is TGTGCCAGCAGCTTAGCGGCCTCGATTCTAGTTGGTGAGCAGTTCTTC. Protein: CASSLAASILVGEQFF. The full variable domain, its missing parts supplied by reference TRBV7-8 and TRBJ2-1, is GAGVSQSPRYKVAKRGQDVALRCDPISGHVSLFWYQQALGQGPEFLTYFQNEAQLDKSGLPSDRFFAERPEGSVSTLKIQRTQQEDSAVYLCASSLAASILVGEQFFGPGTRLTVL.

CDR3 coding DNA: TGTGCCATCAGTGAAGACGAGACCCAGTACTTC. Translation gives CAISEDETQYF. The rearrangement uses TRBV10-3 and TRBJ2-5; D not certain. The CDR3 extends over 11 amino acids. V was clipped by 3 bases and J by 5 bases, with 4 bases between them. Germline CDR1 ENHRY, CDR2 SYGVKD.

This clonotype was recorded a few times. The CDR3 bases are TGTGCCAAAACCGGGACGGTGACCGGGGAGCTGTTTTTT. Translation: CAKTGTVTGELFF. J is TRBJ2-2 and V is TRBV7-9; the D call may be TRBD1 or TRBD2 (5 bases each). V gave up 10 bases and J gave up 5 bases, with 14 bases separating them. The CDR3 loop spans 13 amino acids. Germline loops: CDR1 SEHNR, CDR2 FQNEAQ (reference sequence).

V is TRBV12-3 or TRBV12-4 and J is TRBJ1-1, with D maybe TRBD1 (5 bases). This CDR3 is 14 amino acids long. Trimming stripped 6 bases from V and 1 base from J, with 12 bases between. The CDR3 region is CASRPRQTNTEAFF. CDR3 bases: TGTGCCAGCAGACCTCGACAGACGAACACTGAAGCTTTCTTT.

There are many counts of this clonotype. An end of the junction does not agree with germline; a read error may underlie this. The V and J genes are TRBV7-6 and TRBJ2-3; D possibly uses TRBD1 or TRBD2 (6 bases each). There are 16 residues in the CDR3. Germline V CDR1 and CDR2: SGHVS, FNYEAQ. The CDR3 nucleotides are TGTGCCAGCAGCTTAGCGCTAAGGGGGGCCACAAATACGCAGTATTTT. This gives the protein CASSLALRGATNTQYF.

The chain recombines TRBV27 with TRBJ1-2, with a weak D call TRBD1 (6 bases). Germline CDR1 reads MNHEY; CDR2 reads SMNVEV (reference sequence). Trimming left V 8 bases short and J 2 bases short, with 15 bases between. The CDR3 contains 14 residues. CDR3 sequence reads: CASSTGQQNYGYTF. CDR3 bases: TGTGCCAGCTCCACCGGACAGCAGAACTATGGCTACACCTTC.

The chain combines TRBV5-8 with TRBJ2-1; 13 nucleotides agree with TRBD2. The length of the CDR3 is 16 residues. V was clipped by 5 bases and J by 7 bases; unmatched bases: 9. Germline CDR1 SGHTS, CDR2 YDEGEE. CDR3 sequence: CASSYPGLAGLNEQFF. Written as DNA, the CDR3 is TGTGCCAGCAGTTACCCGGGACTAGCGGGGTTAAATGAGCAGTTCTTC.

This clonotype was recorded at least ten times. The CDR3 here is CASSTSGQEGQPQHF. CDR3 bases: TGTGCCAGCAGCACGTCGGGACAGGAAGGTCAGCCCCAGCATTTT. This chain links TRBV7-8 with TRBJ1-5; TRBD1 aligns across 8 bases. The CDR3 has 15 amino acids. Germline V gene data show CDR1 as SGHVS and CDR2 as FQNEAQ. Germline trimming cut 5 bases from V and 6 bases from J; bases unmatched to any gene: 9.

This clonotype was picked up a small number of times. V and J are TRBV10-3 and TRBJ1-1; D gene uncertain. The CDR3 extends over 15 amino acids. Trimming left V 0 bases short and J 2 bases short, with 10 bases between. Germline V gene data show CDR1 as ENHRY and CDR2 as SYGVKD. DNA for the CDR3: TGTGCCATCAGTGAGTCATGGGTTCTCAACACTGAAGCTTTCTTT. This sequence encodes CAISESWVLNTEAFF.

This clonotype was found a few times. The chain carries TRBV6-5 and TRBJ2-2; D is perhaps TRBD1 (5 bases). In germline, CDR1 is MNHEY, CDR2 SVGAGI. This CDR3 spans 15 amino acids. Trimming left V 1 base short and J 6 bases short, with 12 bases between. The CDR3 DNA reads TGTGCCAGCAGTTACTTTACAGGCGAGGCCGGGGAGCTGTTTTTT. Its protein product is CASSYFTGEAGELFF.

Only a few counts were recorded for this clonotype. V is TRBV4-1 and J is TRBJ1-1, with D possibly TRBD1 on 6 matching bases. With 1 base removed from V and 6 bases from J, the gap between germline ends came to 9 bases. Germline assignment: CDR1 MGHRA and CDR2 YSYEKL. CDR3 length equals 13 residues. In nucleotides, the CDR3 is TGCGCCAGCAGCCAAGTCGGACAGCCTGAAGCTTTCTTT. Amino acid sequence: CASSQVGQPEAFF.

This clonotype was observed a handful of times. The rearrangement links TRBV12-3 or TRBV12-4 to TRBJ1-1, with unresolved D. Trimming removed 2 bases from V and 4 bases from J, with 8 bases in between. The CDR3 loop spans 13 amino acids. The CDR3 bases are TGTGCCAGCAGTTTAAGCGGAGTCACTGAAGCTTTCTTT. Protein product: CASSLSGVTEAFF.

The gene calls are TRBV25-1 and TRBJ2-3; no definite D call. Trimming left V 8 bases short and J 3 bases short, with 9 bases between. The V gene's germline CDR1 is MGHDK and CDR2 SYGVNS. The CDR3 length is 12 residues. This CDR3 reads CASFADTDTQYF. The CDR3 DNA reads TGTGCCAGCTTCGCAGATACAGATACGCAGTATTTT.

The chain is built from TRBV19 and TRBJ1-1, with D possibly being TRBD1 (5 bases). The V and J ends lost 3 bases and 4 bases respectively, with 12 bases between them. The CDR3 spans 14 residues. CDR1 and CDR2 from the germline V gene are LNHDA and SQIVND (reference sequence). The chain's CDR3 is CASSMTRGGTEAFF. The CDR3 DNA sequence: TGTGCCAGTAGTATGACGAGGGGCGGCACTGAAGCTTTCTTT.